Sequencing of this T cell receptor (beta chain) was carried out in a study of blood T cell repertoires in COVID-19 (dated by TCRdb to the early 2020s). Notes on the research overall: Samples from collaborators originated in the United States, Italy and Spain and spanned both the acute and convalescent phases of COVID-19. The prospective study material was composed of cDNA or gDNA derived from T cells, B-cell-depleted T cells, or PBMCs. Subjects who had been exposed to COVID-19, were actively infected with it, or had recovered from it provided the deeply sampled blood TCRbeta repertoires that made up the dataset. The repertoires were released in a freely available public database intended as a resource for research on the immune response to SARS-CoV-2. Samples were obtained from the ongoing ImmuneRACE study (first 160 participants) and from approximately 1,200 subjects provided by 6 global collaborators. A de-identified subject ID, COVID-19 status, age in years and sex were almost always included in the sample metadata. Where HLA class I and class II types were available, the types were taken from metadata supplied by the sample provider, not from assay-based typing. What the study reported, not specific to this receptor: Clinical and demographic metadata were provided uncurated, with the amount varying by source and participant.

TCRbeta CDR3 regions were amplified from genomic DNA by means of the immunoSEQ Assay, a bias-controlled multiplex PCR. From the authors' description of their analysis: Within the assay, amplification of reference gene primers was used to estimate how many nucleated cells each sample contained. Sequence reads were collapsed and filtered to measure the absolute abundance of every unique TCRbeta CDR3 rearrangement. For each sample, productive Simpson clonality was calculated as the square root of Simpson's diversity index over productive rearrangements. Entries here come from immuneACCESS through TCRdb and include only in-frame sequences with V and J called. Some clones fail to appear in such tables; in the studies checked, an unresolved V gene covers under half of the shortfall, and the cause of the remainder is unknown. Clone size and V and J calls were adopted from that table, with D and trimming inferred from the DNA. The sample profile shows approximately 280,000 clones; around nine tenths of them were found once. The ten most abundant clones make up approximately 2.6% of the sample.

Participants in the prospective study were enrolled through a virtual design, were aged about 18 to 90 years, and lived in roughly 24 United States geographic areas. In the prospective study, cohorts were assigned on the basis of participant-reported clinical history obtained from a screening survey and a study questionnaire. Recovered participants in ImmuneRACE Cohort 3 were defined by two consecutive negative NP/OP PCR tests, clearance by a healthcare professional, or resolution of symptoms. Mobile phlebotomists in the prospective study collected whole blood, serum and a nasopharyngeal or oropharyngeal swab from every participant. Prospective study participants could optionally give additional blood draws and questionnaires over an approximately two-month period. Before DNA extraction, blood samples from the prospective study were shipped at room temperature or frozen. Regarding this clone: Its specific antigen is unknown. No base qualities exist here, and no much larger clone lies one base off it.

The CDR3 runs 16 amino acids, cysteine and phenylalanine included. The CDR3 DNA has 48 bases and is translated from base 1. From the germline V gene, CDR1 is SGHTS and CDR2 is YDEGEE. V ends up 4 bases short and J 6 bases short, with an unmatched junction base count of 10. The TCR sequence derives from a woman between 18 and 29 years old who had recovered from COVID-19. The sequencing sample was made of PBMCs or T cells enriched from blood (not recorded which). The chain uses TRBV5-8 and TRBJ2-3; TRBD2 agrees with 11 junctional bases. The sequence in DNA is TGTGCCAGCAGCCGTGGGGGACTAGCGGTCCTCGATACGCAGTATTTT. This yields the protein CASSRGGLAVLDTQYF.